Detailed here is one T cell receptor beta chain. Its matching antigen is unknown. Among all donors, each was a healthy Caucasian. The data belong to a study of identical twins. Whole-study results and caveats: For monozygotic twins, models underestimated out-of-frame TCR alpha sharing. Zero-insertion analyses could be partly confounded by invariant MAIT and iNKT cells.

The CDR3 length is 15 residues. J gave up 2 bases and V 7 bases, and 7 bases lay outside the gene matches. Each CDR3 protein gets one entry after TCRdb re-called the 5' RACE reads with MiXCR. The data contain 350,000 to 450,000 distinct CDR3 sequences, under 20% of them singletons. The rearrangement joins TRBV12-3 or TRBV12-4 to TRBJ2-5; 10 bases line up with TRBD2. Specimen: naive T cells sorted from blood. This receptor was taken from a man aged 50-59 years in good health. As DNA, the CDR3 is TGTGCCAGCAAAAAAGCGGGGGGGGAGCAAGAGACCCAGTACTTC. This codes for CASKKAGGEQETQYF.